This T cell receptor (beta chain) derives from a study of T cell repertoires in cytomegalovirus infection. One entry per CDR3 protein, called by TCRdb with MiXCR from the reads. Among roughly 720,000 distinct CDR3 sequences listed, approximately 34% were seen once. This sequence originates from a human donor in good health (CMV status not recorded). Some clones in this sample may be carry-over from other donors' samples. Material: PBMCs.

CDR3 amino acids: CASMQTQGYNSPLHF. CDR3 DNA sequence: TGTGCCAGCATGCAAACCCAGGGATATAATTCACCCCTCCACTTT. The genes are TRBV6-5 and TRBJ1-6; TRBD1 is a possible D gene (5 bases). Deletions cut 7 bases from V and 4 bases from J, with 14 bases between. CDR3 size: 15 residues. Germline V gene sequence: CDR1 MNHEY, CDR2 SVGAGI.